This T cell receptor (beta chain) originates from a study of blood T cell repertoires in COVID-19. Looking at the study overall: From the United States, Italy and Spain came samples of acute and convalescent COVID-19.

Adults between about 18 and 89 years of age took part from 20 to 25 US areas. Libraries were prepared by immunoSEQ multiplex PCR; TCRdb keeps only in-frame clonotypes and omits some of them. The sample shows about 440,000 clones, nearly 90% of them seen only once. Sequenced input: PBMCs or T cells enriched from blood (not recorded which). The TCR originated in a woman between 18 and 30 years old with acute COVID-19.

Written as DNA, the CDR3 is TGTGCCAGCAGCTTAAGACACGGCGAGACTAGCGGGAGACCCTACGAGCAGTACTTC. Protein product: CASSLRHGETSGRPYEQYF. The genes are TRBV7-8 and TRBJ2-7; 12 positions match TRBD2. J lost 2 bases, V lost 2 bases, and 13 bases had no gene match. The CDR3 totals 19 residues. Germline V gene sequence: CDR1 SGHVS, CDR2 FQNEAQ.